Each of the 26 T cell receptor beta chains below was sequenced from the same sample in a study of T cells in Graves' hyperthyroidism and ophthalmopathy. RNA transcripts served as the template for amplifying TCR beta CDR3 regions. The study used the HTBI primer set for a first-round RT-PCR of the TCR CDR3. In TCRdb, the multiplex PCR reads were re-called with MiXCR into one record per CDR3 protein. Of about 640,000 distinct CDR3 sequences in the sample, about 14% were seen once. Sequencing input: blood. The receptors stem from a woman aged 45-65 years with Graves' ophthalmopathy.

This clonotype has more than one count but fewer than ten. The V call is TRBV19, the J call TRBJ2-3, with 8 bases aligning to TRBD1. The CDR3 loop spans 16 amino acids. Germline CDR1 LNHDA, CDR2 SQIVND (reference sequence). V shed 3 bases and J 2 bases; nucleotides not matched to a gene: 7. CDR3 region: CASSIGQGGNTDTQYF. Written as DNA, the CDR3 is TGTGCCAGTAGTATCGGACAGGGTGGTAACACAGATACGCAGTATTTT.

The chain has TRBV18 and TRBJ1-3; 7 nucleotides line up with TRBD1. The V gene's germline CDR1 is KGHSH and CDR2 LQKENI. The CDR3 has 17 amino acids. V was pared by 3 bases and J by 0 bases, with 8 bases of the junction left unmatched. The CDR3 reads CASSPQPGQISGNTIYF. In DNA form, the CDR3 reads TGTGCCAGCTCACCTCAGCCGGGACAGATCTCTGGAAACACCATATATTTT.

V is TRBV9 and J is TRBJ2-2; 9 bases are a match to TRBD2. The trim removed 1 base at V and 4 bases at J, leaving 5 bases unmatched. There are 16 residues in the CDR3. CDR1 is SGDLS, CDR2 YYNGEE, per germline. The CDR3 here is CASSVNSAGGTGELFF. Written as DNA, the CDR3 is TGTGCCAGCAGCGTAAATTCAGCGGGAGGCACCGGGGAGCTGTTTTTT.

A few counts support this clonotype. V and J are TRBV5-1 and TRBJ2-3, with TRBD1 as a possible D gene (7 bases). This CDR3 has 16 residues. V dropped 4 bases and J dropped 6 bases, with 21 bases sitting between them. Germline CDR1 is SGHRS and CDR2 is YFSETQ. CDR3 coding DNA: TGCGCCAGCAGCCCCCGGAGGGGGCAAACACAGGATACGCAGTATTTT. It specifies CASSPRRGQTQDTQYF. The whole variable domain, filled in from reference TRBV5-1 and TRBJ2-3, reads KAGVTQTPRYLIKTRGQQVTLSCSPISGHRSVSWYQQTPGQGLQFLFEYFSETQRNKGNFPGRFSGRQFSNSRSEMNVSTLELGDSALYLCASSPRRGQTQDTQYFGPGTRLTVL.

The table lists this clonotype with a few counts. The chain recombines TRBV18 with TRBJ2-7, with 13 nucleotides matching TRBD2. The CDR3 consists of 17 residues. Germline assignment: CDR1 KGHSH and CDR2 LQKENI. The V gene end was trimmed by 2 bases and the J gene end by 3 bases; junction bases not matched to a gene: 7. The CDR3 bases are TGTGCCAGCTCACCAGGACTAGCGGGAGAAAAGGGCTACGAGCAGTACTTC. Translating gives CASSPGLAGEKGYEQYF.

This clonotype was seen ten or more times. The chain employs TRBV7-2 and TRBJ2-7; D unclear. V dropped 2 bases and J dropped 0 bases, with 14 bases sitting between them. The germline V gene encodes CDR1 SGHTA and CDR2 FQGNSA. The CDR3 runs to 16 residues. CDR3 sequence: CASSLNGPLSSYEQYF. In nucleotides, the CDR3 is TGTGCCAGCAGCTTAAACGGGCCTTTAAGCTCCTACGAGCAGTACTTC.

This clonotype showed up just a few times. The rearrangement links TRBV4-1 to TRBJ2-7; the match to TRBD1 covers 7 bases. CDR3 length: 14 residues. Trimming removed 2 bases from V and 3 bases from J; junction bases left unmatched: 4. The germline gives CDR1 MGHRA, CDR2 YSYEKL. CDR3 in amino acids: CASSQPDRDYEQYF. The CDR3 DNA sequence: TGCGCCAGCAGCCAACCCGACAGGGACTACGAGCAGTACTTC.

This clonotype has ten or more counts. The rearrangement uses TRBV6-1 and TRBJ2-5; D remains ambiguous. Germline V gives CDR1 MNHNS, CDR2 SASEGT. The CDR3 has 13 amino acids. Trimming shortened V by 6 bases and J by 3 bases, and 11 bases separated the two germline ends. This CDR3 reads CASSIGSKETQYF. In nucleotides, the CDR3 is TGTGCCAGCAGCATCGGCAGCAAAGAGACCCAGTACTTC.

This clonotype occurred many times. The chain has TRBV3-1 and TRBJ2-7; 7 bases line up with TRBD1. CDR1 is LGHDT, CDR2 YNNKEL, per germline (reference sequence). J was trimmed by 4 bases and V by 5 bases; bases with no gene match: 5. The length of the CDR3 is 13 residues. Written as DNA, the CDR3 is TGTGCCAGCAGCGAGACAGGGCCTTACGAGCAGTACTTC. Protein product: CASSETGPYEQYF.

This clonotype has only a few counts. This chain joins TRBV20-1 and TRBJ2-2, with D unresolved. CDR3 length: 14 residues. Germline lookup yields CDR1 DFQATT and CDR2 SNEGSKA (reference sequence). V lost 3 bases to trimming and J lost 1 base, with 9 bases between them. The DNA of the CDR3 is TGCAGTGCTAGTGGCGAAATGAACACCGGGGAGCTGTTTTTT. Translation: CSASGEMNTGELFF.

The CDR3 region has the DNA TGTGCCAGTAGTATAGGAGGAGGCAGGAACATTCAGTACTTC. Its protein is CASSIGGGRNIQYF. The chain combines TRBV19 with TRBJ2-4; D is possibly TRBD2 (5 bases). The V and J ends lost 1 base and 7 bases respectively, with 11 bases between them. CDR3 length: 14 amino acids. Per the germline V gene, CDR1 is LNHDA and CDR2 is SQIVND (reference sequence).

This clonotype was counted ten times or more. The rearrangement links TRBV7-8 to TRBJ2-4; D is undetermined. V was cut by 0 bases and J by 3 bases, with 15 bases left in between. Germline V gives CDR1 SGHVS, CDR2 FQNEAQ. The CDR3 is 17 amino acids. This chain's CDR3 is CASSLARDGEDKNIQYF. The DNA of the CDR3 is TGTGCCAGCAGCTTAGCGCGTGATGGGGAAGACAAAAACATTCAGTACTTC.

This clonotype was seen many times. The chain joins TRBV3-1 to TRBJ2-3; D is perhaps TRBD1 or TRBD2 (6 bases each). The ends were cut back, 4 bases at V and 6 bases at J, with 20 bases in the middle. The CDR3 spans 16 residues. CDR1 is LGHDT, CDR2 YNNKEL, per germline (reference sequence). CDR3 nucleotides: TGTGCCAGCAGCCCCCTCCTCGCGGAGGGGGTGGATACGCAGTATTTT. Its protein product is CASSPLLAEGVDTQYF.

This chain uses TRBV27 with TRBJ1-4; D not certain. V was clipped by 7 bases and J by 4 bases, with 16 bases between them. Germline CDR1 is MNHEY and CDR2 is SMNVEV (reference sequence). This CDR3 comprises 15 residues. CDR3 nucleotides: TGTGCCAGCACCTCCCAGAAGAGGCTTAATGAAAAACTGTTTTTT. This translates into CASTSQKRLNEKLFF.

The genes are TRBV19 and TRBJ2-7; possible D gene TRBD1, 9 bases. The CDR3 has 15 residues. Germline V gene sequence: CDR1 LNHDA, CDR2 SQIVND (reference sequence). V was cut by 6 bases and J by 3 bases, with 18 bases left in between. The chain's CDR3 is CASSRGGQGLYEQYF. As DNA, the CDR3 is TGTGCCAGTAGCCGGGGGGGACAGGGCCTCTACGAGCAGTACTTC.

This sequence joins TRBV6-1 and TRBJ2-1, with D perhaps TRBD2 (6 bases). The ends were cut back, 7 bases at V and 1 base at J, with 17 bases in the middle. The germline gives CDR1 MNHNS, CDR2 SASEGT. The CDR3 length is 16 residues. CDR3 coding DNA: TGTGCCAGCACTCCCCGTGGGACTTCTTCCTACAATGAGCAGTTCTTC. The encoded protein is CASTPRGTSSYNEQFF.

This clonotype has a handful of counts. The chain is built from TRBV7-2 and TRBJ2-7; D is ambiguous. This CDR3 spans 13 amino acids. Trimming took 5 bases from V and 2 from J, leaving 10 bases between them. Per the germline V gene, CDR1 is SGHTA and CDR2 is FQGNSA. CDR3 sequence: CASSPRYAYEQYF. The DNA of the CDR3 is TGTGCCAGCAGCCCCCGCTACGCCTACGAGCAGTACTTC.

Ten or more counts support this clonotype. This sequence joins TRBV6-2 or TRBV6-3 and TRBJ2-7; TRBD2 matches 9 bases. V was pared by 5 bases and J by 0 bases, with 5 bases of the junction left unmatched. The CDR3 is 15 amino acids. Per germline, CDR1 MNHEY and CDR2 SVGEGT. The CDR3 DNA reads TGTGCCAGCAGTCAACTAGCGGGTAGCTCCTACGAGCAGTACTTC. Its protein product is CASSQLAGSSYEQYF.

This clonotype has at least ten counts. The chain uses TRBV28 and TRBJ2-1; TRBD2 aligns across 8 bases. V was clipped by 2 bases and J by 4 bases; unmatched bases: 7. Germline assignment: CDR1 MDHEN and CDR2 SYDVKM. This CDR3 has 16 amino acids. The CDR3 nucleotides are TGTGCCAGCAGTTTACCAACCGGGGGGGGATACAATGAGCAGTTCTTC. Its translation: CASSLPTGGGYNEQFF. The full variable domain, its missing parts supplied by reference TRBV28 and TRBJ2-1, is DVKVTQSSRYLVKRTGEKVFLECVQDMDHENMFWYRQDPGLGLRLIYFSYDVKMKEKGDIPEGYSVSREKKERFSLILESASTNQTSMYLCASSLPTGGGYNEQFFGPGTRLTVL.

This clonotype showed up many times. The rearrangement uses TRBV2 and TRBJ2-5, with D unresolved. Trimming pared 7 bases from V and 2 bases from J, leaving 5 bases between. The CDR3 has 11 residues. In germline, CDR1 is SNHLY, CDR2 FYNNEI. The CDR3 DNA reads as TGTGCCAGCAAGTTACAAGAGACCCAGTACTTC. Encoded protein: CASKLQETQYF.

This clonotype was detected a few times. The chain carries TRBV29-1 and TRBJ2-1; D is perhaps TRBD1 (6 bases). The CDR3 spans 11 residues. The germline CDR1 and CDR2 sequences are SQVTM and ANQGSEA. With 6 bases removed from V and 6 bases from J, the gap between germline ends came to 9 bases. The CDR3 DNA reads as TGCAGCGTCGGACAGTTCAATGAGCAGTTCTTC. Translated: CSVGQFNEQFF.

There are a few counts of this clonotype. The V gene is TRBV10-3, the J gene TRBJ1-1, with TRBD1 identical over 7 bases. CDR3 length equals 15 residues. Unmatched junction bases numbered 6, after V lost 0 bases and J lost 5 bases. CDR1 and CDR2 (germline): ENHRY, SYGVKD. CDR3 DNA sequence: TGTGCCATCAGTGAGTCTAGAGGGGGCAGGACTGAAGCTTTCTTT. It codes for CAISESRGGRTEAFF.

This clonotype was observed at least ten times. The rearrangement uses TRBV7-2 and TRBJ2-3; the D gene is possibly TRBD1 (5 bases). This CDR3 comprises 15 residues. Germline CDR1 and CDR2: SGHTA and FQGNSA. V was trimmed by 1 base and J by 4 bases, leaving 12 bases between them. CDR3 nucleotide sequence: TGTGCCAGCAGCTTAGGACAGATTCGCGCAGATACGCAGTATTTT. It yields the protein CASSLGQIRADTQYF.

V and J are TRBV6-6 and TRBJ2-5, with D perhaps matching TRBD1 or TRBD2 (5 bases each). CDR1 is MNHNY and CDR2 is SVGAGI in the germline V gene (reference sequence). The CDR3 sequence is 18 residues long. The V gene lost 1 base and the J gene lost 5 bases, with 23 bases spanning the gap. For the CDR3, the DNA is TGTGCCAGCAGTTACTGGGGCAGGGCGGGTGGATGGGCGGAGACCCAGTACTTC. Translation: CASSYWGRAGGWAETQYF.

The rearrangement joins TRBV19 to TRBJ2-1; 8 bases align to TRBD1. V lost 1 base to trimming and J lost 6 bases; unmatched junction nucleotides: 5. The CDR3 runs to 15 residues. The germline V gene encodes CDR1 LNHDA and CDR2 SQIVND (reference sequence). The CDR3 nucleotides are TGTGCCAGTAGTATAGGGGCAACAGGGGGCAATGAGCAGTTCTTC. Protein sequence: CASSIGATGGNEQFF.

This clonotype was seen ten or more times. The chain uses TRBV12-3 or TRBV12-4 and TRBJ2-3; 9 nucleotides align to TRBD1. V shed 5 bases, J shed 6 bases, and the junction held 3 bases outside the gene matches. CDR3 length: 13 residues. CDR3 in DNA: TGTGCCAGCAGTGGACAGGGGTCGGATACGCAGTATTTT. This encodes CASSGQGSDTQYF.